This passage covers 14 T cell receptor beta chains from one sample sequenced in a study of beta chain features in type 1 diabetes. Overall study results and limits: Shorter TCRB CDR3s, moderately but significantly so, marked every one of the four CD4+ subsets in Type 1 diabetes patients.

No antigen has been assigned to these receptors. Since all of the isolated RNA was reverse transcribed, expressed TCRB transcripts were what got sequenced. TCRdb keeps only in-frame clones here, not all; method: immunoSEQ multiplex PCR. The repertoire has 53,000 or so clones, 63% of them found once; the top ten carry approximately 0.3%. Sequenced sample: stem cell memory CD4+ T cells from blood. The receptors derive from a woman aged 25 to 45 with type 1 diabetes.

V is TRBV28 and J is TRBJ2-7; 14 bases agree with TRBD2. Germline trimming cut 10 bases from V and 5 bases from J; bases unmatched to any gene: 10. The CDR3 has 15 residues. The germline V gene encodes CDR1 MDHEN and CDR2 SYDVKM. CDR3 loop: CAIRTSGRPMDEQYF. The CDR3 bases are TGTGCCATCCGGACTAGCGGGAGGCCTATGGACGAGCAGTACTTC.

The chain joins TRBV29-1 to TRBJ2-7; D possibly corresponds to TRBD1 (6 bases). The CDR3 loop spans 13 amino acids. The germline CDR1 and CDR2 sequences are SQVTM and ANQGSEA. V dropped 7 bases and J dropped 3 bases, with 16 bases sitting between them. The chain's CDR3 is CSGTGQGNYEQYF. The CDR3 DNA reads as TGCAGCGGCACTGGGCAGGGGAACTACGAGCAGTACTTC.

The J gene is TRBJ1-2, the V gene TRBV28; D perhaps matches TRBD1 (6 bases). Per the germline V gene, CDR1 is MDHEN and CDR2 is SYDVKM. CDR3 length: 14 amino acids. Trimming shortened V by 5 bases and J by 7 bases, and 17 bases separated the two germline ends. CDR3 coding DNA: TGTGCCAGCAGTAGAACCAGGGGTATGGGTGGCTACACCTTC. Amino acids: CASSRTRGMGGYTF.

The gene calls are TRBV6-5 and TRBJ2-3, with D possibly being TRBD1 (6 bases). The V end lost 11 bases, the J end lost 2 bases, and 14 bases lay between the germline ends. The CDR3 is 13 residues long. CDR1 is MNHEY, CDR2 SVGAGI, per germline. The CDR3 nucleotides read TGTGCCGTACAGGGCCGTGTCACAGATACGCAGTATTTT. It yields the protein CAVQGRVTDTQYF.

This clone was recorded a few times. The V call is TRBV4-1, the J call TRBJ2-1, with D hard to call. Germline CDR1 reads MGHRA; CDR2 reads YSYEKL. The CDR3 covers 15 residues. V was clipped by 2 bases and J by 4 bases, with 12 bases between them. The CDR3 nucleotides read TGCGCCAGCAGCCAAAACGAGCGAAGATACAATGAGCAGTTCTTC. This codes for CASSQNERRYNEQFF.

V is TRBV5-4 and J is TRBJ2-7; no definite D call. Trimming pared 0 bases from V and 5 bases from J, leaving 12 bases between. The CDR3 loop spans 14 amino acids. CDR1 is SGHNT, CDR2 YYREEE, per germline (reference sequence). CDR3 region: CASSLGGRSNEQYF. CDR3 in DNA: TGTGCCAGCAGCTTGGGCGGTCGTTCCAACGAGCAGTACTTC.

The rearrangement links TRBV11-3 to TRBJ1-3; no clear D. This CDR3 spans 14 amino acids. Germline CDR1 is SGHNT and CDR2 is YENEEA. Trimming cost V 5 bases and J 0 bases, with 8 bases left between them. The CDR3 sequence is CASSLRYSGNTIYF. The CDR3 DNA reads as TGTGCCAGCAGCCTTAGATACTCTGGAAACACCATATATTTT.

J is TRBJ1-2 and V is TRBV18; the match to TRBD1 covers 7 bases. This CDR3 spans 15 amino acids. V lost 6 bases to trimming and J lost 7 bases; unmatched junction nucleotides: 14. Germline CDR1 KGHSH, CDR2 LQKENI. The CDR3 bases are TGTGCCAGCTCCCCAGGGGGGAATCAGGGATTTGGCTACACCTTC. This translates into CASSPGGNQGFGYTF.

This rearrangement joins TRBV10-3 to TRBJ2-3; perhaps TRBD2 as D (5 bases). V was clipped by 3 bases and J by 0 bases, with 13 bases between them. This CDR3 spans 16 amino acids. Germline assignment: CDR1 ENHRY and CDR2 SYGVKD. The CDR3 DNA follows: TGTGCCATCAGTGAATTGGACGGGGATAGCACAGATACGCAGTATTTT. This codes for CAISELDGDSTDTQYF.

The table lists this clone with a count of one. The chain combines TRBV7-2 with TRBJ2-7; TRBD2 matches at 12 bases. The germline gives CDR1 SGHTA, CDR2 FQGNSA. V gave up 4 bases and J gave up 4 bases; unmatched junction bases: 8. The CDR3 is 16 amino acids. For the CDR3, the DNA is TGTGCCAGCAGCTCCCAACTAGCGGGAGGAGTATACGAGCAGTACTTC. Translating it yields CASSSQLAGGVYEQYF.

The chain uses TRBV4-1 and TRBJ2-5; 7 nucleotides line up with TRBD2. Losses at the gene ends were 4 bases for V and 2 bases for J; bases not matched to a gene: 10. The CDR3 sequence is 16 residues long. Germline CDR1 reads MGHRA; CDR2 reads YSYEKL. In DNA, the CDR3 is TGCGCCAGCAGCCCCGAGGGCGGGAGCGAACAAGAGACCCAGTACTTC. This translates into CASSPEGGSEQETQYF.

J is TRBJ1-4 and V is TRBV7-9; 8 bases align to TRBD1. The CDR3 is made up of 16 amino acids. With 6 bases clipped from V and 1 base from J, the junction kept 7 bases outside the gene matches. The germline V gene has CDR1 SEHNR and CDR2 FQNEAQ (reference sequence). For the CDR3, the DNA is TGTGCCAGCAGTCGTCGGACAGGGCAAACTAATGAAAAACTGTTTTTT. Translating it yields CASSRRTGQTNEKLFF.

The CDR3 nucleotides read TGTGCCAGCACAGGGGCGAACTATGGCTACACCTTC. This sequence encodes CASTGANYGYTF. The V gene is TRBV28, the J gene TRBJ1-2; maybe TRBD1 (6 bases). CDR1 is MDHEN and CDR2 is SYDVKM in the germline V gene. The V end was cut by 7 bases, the J end by 2 bases, with 8 bases between. The length of the CDR3 is 12 residues.

The chain combines TRBV19 with TRBJ2-1, with D possibly being TRBD2 (6 bases). This CDR3 spans 13 amino acids. V shed 8 bases and J shed 3 bases, with 11 bases lying between them. CDR1 is LNHDA and CDR2 is SQIVND in the germline V gene (reference sequence). The DNA of the CDR3 is TGTGCCAGTGCGGGCGGGGACTACAATGAGCAGTTCTTC. This encodes CASAGGDYNEQFF. Variable domain in full (rest from reference TRBV19 and TRBJ2-1): DGGITQSPKYLFRKEGQNVTLSCEQNLNHDAMYWYRQDPGQGLRLIYYSQIVNDFQKGDIAEGYSVSREKKESFPLTVTSAQKNPTAFYLCASAGGDYNEQFFGPGTRLTVL.